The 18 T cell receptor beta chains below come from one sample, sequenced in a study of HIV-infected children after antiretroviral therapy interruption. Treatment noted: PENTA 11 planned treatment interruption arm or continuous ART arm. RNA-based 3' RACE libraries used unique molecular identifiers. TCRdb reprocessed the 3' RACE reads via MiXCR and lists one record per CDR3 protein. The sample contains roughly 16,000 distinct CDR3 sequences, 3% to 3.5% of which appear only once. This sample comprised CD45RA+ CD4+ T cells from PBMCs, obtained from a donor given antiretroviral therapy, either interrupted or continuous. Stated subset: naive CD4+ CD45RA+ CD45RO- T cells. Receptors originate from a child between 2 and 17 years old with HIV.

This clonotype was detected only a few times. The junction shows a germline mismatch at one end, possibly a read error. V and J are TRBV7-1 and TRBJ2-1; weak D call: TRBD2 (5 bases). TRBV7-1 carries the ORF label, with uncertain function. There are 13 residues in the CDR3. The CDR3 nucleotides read TGTGCCAGCAGCTCGGACTCCGACAATGAGCAGTTCTTC. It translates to CASSSDSDNEQFF.

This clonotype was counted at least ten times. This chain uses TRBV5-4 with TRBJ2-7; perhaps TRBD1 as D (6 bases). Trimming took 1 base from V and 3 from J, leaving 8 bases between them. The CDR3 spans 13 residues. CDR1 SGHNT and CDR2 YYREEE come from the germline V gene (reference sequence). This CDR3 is CASSLRGSYEQYF. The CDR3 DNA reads TGTGCCAGCAGCTTGAGGGGGAGCTACGAGCAGTACTTC. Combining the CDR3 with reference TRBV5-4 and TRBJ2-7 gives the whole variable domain ETGVTQSPTHLIKTRGQQVTLRCSSQSGHNTVSWYQQALGQGPQFIFQYYREEENGRGNFPPRFSGLQFPNYSSELNVNALELDDSALYLCASSLRGSYEQYFGPGTRLTVT.

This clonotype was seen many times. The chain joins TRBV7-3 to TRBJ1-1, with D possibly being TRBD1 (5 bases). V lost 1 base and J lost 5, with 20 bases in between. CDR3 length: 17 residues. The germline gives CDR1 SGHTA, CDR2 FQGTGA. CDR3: CASSLKRAGQGGTEAFF. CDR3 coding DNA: TGTGCCAGCAGCTTAAAAAGGGCGGGCCAGGGTGGAACTGAAGCTTTCTTT.

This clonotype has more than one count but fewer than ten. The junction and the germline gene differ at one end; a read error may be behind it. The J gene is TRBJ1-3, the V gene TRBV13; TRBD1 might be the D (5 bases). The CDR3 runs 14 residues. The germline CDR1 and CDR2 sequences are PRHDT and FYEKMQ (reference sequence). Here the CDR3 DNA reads TGTGCCAGCTCTCTTGGGGCTAGTCAAAACACCTTGTACTTT. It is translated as CASSLGASQNTLYF.

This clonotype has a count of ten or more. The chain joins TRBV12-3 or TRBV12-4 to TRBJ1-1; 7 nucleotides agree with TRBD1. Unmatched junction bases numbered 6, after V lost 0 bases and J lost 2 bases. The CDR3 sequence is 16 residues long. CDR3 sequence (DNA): TGTGCCAGCAGTTTAGCAGGGGGCAGGATCAACACTGAAGCTTTCTTT. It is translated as CASSLAGGRINTEAFF.

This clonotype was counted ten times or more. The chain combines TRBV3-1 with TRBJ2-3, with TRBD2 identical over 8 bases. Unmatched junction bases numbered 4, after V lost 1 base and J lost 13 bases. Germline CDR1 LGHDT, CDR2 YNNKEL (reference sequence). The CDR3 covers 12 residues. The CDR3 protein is CASSQAGTSEYF. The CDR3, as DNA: TGTGCCAGCAGCCAAGCCGGGACTAGTGAGTATTTT.

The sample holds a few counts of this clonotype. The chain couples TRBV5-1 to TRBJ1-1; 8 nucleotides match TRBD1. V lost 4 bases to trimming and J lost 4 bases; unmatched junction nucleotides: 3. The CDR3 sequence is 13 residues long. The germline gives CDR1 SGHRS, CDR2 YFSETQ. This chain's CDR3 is CASSITGGTEAFF. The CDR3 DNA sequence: TGCGCCAGCAGCATTACAGGGGGCACTGAAGCTTTCTTT. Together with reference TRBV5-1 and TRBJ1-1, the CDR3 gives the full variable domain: KAGVTQTPRYLIKTRGQQVTLSCSPISGHRSVSWYQQTPGQGLQFLFEYFSETQRNKGNFPGRFSGRQFSNSRSEMNVSTLELGDSALYLCASSITGGTEAFFGQGTRLTVV.

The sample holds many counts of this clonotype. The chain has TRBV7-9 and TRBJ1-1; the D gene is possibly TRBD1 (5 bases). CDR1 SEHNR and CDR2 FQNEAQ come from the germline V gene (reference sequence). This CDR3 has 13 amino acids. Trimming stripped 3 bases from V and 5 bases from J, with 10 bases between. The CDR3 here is CASSFEWGTEAFF. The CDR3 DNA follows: TGTGCCAGCAGCTTTGAGTGGGGGACTGAAGCTTTCTTT. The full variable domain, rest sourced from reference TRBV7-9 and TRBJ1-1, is DTGVSQNPRHKITKRGQNVTFRCDPISEHNRLYWYRQTLGQGPEFLTYFQNEAQLEKSRLLSDRFSAERPKGSFSTLEIQRTEQGDSAMYLCASSFEWGTEAFFGQGTRLTVV.

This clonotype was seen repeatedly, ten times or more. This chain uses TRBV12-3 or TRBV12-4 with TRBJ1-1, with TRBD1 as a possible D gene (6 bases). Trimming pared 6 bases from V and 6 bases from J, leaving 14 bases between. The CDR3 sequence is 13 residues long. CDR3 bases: TGTGCCAGCAGCTTAACAGGGTTCCCTGAAGCTTTCTTT. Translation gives CASSLTGFPEAFF.

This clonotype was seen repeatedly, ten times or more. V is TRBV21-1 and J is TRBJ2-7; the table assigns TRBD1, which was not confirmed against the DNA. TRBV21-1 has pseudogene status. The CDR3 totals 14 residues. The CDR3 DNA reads TGTGCCAGCGGTAAGGGGGGCCTACCTTACGAGCAGTACTTC. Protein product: CASGKGGLPYEQYF.

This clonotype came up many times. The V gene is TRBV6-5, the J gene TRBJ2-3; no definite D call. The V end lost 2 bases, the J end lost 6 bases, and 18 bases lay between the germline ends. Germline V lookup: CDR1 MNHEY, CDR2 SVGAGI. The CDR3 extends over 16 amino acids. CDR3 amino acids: CASSYALDPVTDTQYF. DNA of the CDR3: TGTGCCAGCAGTTACGCCCTAGACCCTGTTACGGATACGCAGTATTTT.

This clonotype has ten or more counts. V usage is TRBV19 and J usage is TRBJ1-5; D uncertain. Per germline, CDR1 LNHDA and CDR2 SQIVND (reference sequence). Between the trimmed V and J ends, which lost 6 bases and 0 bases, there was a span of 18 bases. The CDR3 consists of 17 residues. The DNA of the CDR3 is TGTGCCAGTAGACCCTCCACCTGGGGAACTAGCAATCAGCCCCAGCATTTT. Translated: CASRPSTWGTSNQPQHF.

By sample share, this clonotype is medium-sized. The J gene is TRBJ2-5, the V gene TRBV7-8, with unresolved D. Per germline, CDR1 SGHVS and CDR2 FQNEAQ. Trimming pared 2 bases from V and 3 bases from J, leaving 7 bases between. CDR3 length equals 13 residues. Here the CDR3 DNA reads TGTGCCAGCAGCTTACAACCTGAAGAGACCCAGTACTTC. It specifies CASSLQPEETQYF.

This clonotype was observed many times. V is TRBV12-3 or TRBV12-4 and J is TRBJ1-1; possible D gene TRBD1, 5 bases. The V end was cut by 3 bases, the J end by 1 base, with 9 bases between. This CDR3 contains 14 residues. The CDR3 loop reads CASSLGLQNTEAFF. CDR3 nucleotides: TGTGCCAGCAGTTTGGGACTGCAGAACACTGAAGCTTTCTTT.

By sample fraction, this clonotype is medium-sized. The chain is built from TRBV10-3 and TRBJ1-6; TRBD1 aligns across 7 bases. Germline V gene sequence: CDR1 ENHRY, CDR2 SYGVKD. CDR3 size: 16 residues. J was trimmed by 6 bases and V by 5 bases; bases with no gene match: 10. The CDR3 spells CAISSEWDSLNSPLHF. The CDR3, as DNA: TGTGCCATCAGTTCAGAATGGGACAGCCTTAATTCACCCCTCCACTTT.

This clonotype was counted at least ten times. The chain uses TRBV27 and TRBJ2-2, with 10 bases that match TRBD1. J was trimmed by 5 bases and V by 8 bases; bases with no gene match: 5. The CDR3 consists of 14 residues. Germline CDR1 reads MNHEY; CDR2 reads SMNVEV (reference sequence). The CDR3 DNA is TGTGCCAGCCGAAAGGGACAGGGGACCGGGGAGCTGTTTTTT. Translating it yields CASRKGQGTGELFF.

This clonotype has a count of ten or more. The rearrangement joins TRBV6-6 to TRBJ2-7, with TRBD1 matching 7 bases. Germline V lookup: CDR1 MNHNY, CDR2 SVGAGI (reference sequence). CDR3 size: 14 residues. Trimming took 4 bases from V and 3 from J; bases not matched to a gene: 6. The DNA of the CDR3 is TGTGCCAGCAGTTTTGCGGACAGGATCTACGAGCAGTACTTC. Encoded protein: CASSFADRIYEQYF.

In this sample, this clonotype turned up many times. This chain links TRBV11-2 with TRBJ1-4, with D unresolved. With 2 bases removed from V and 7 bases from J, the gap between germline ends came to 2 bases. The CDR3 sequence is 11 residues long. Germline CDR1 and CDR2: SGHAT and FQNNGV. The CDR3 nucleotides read TGTGCCAGCAGCTTACGTGAAAAACTGTTTTTT. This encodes CASSLREKLFF.